This T cell receptor beta chain was obtained from a study of cytomegalovirus exposure and HLA in healthy donors. Amplification used 60 Vbeta primers and 13 Jbeta primers. Sequenced by immunoSEQ multiplex PCR; TCRdb stores in-frame clones only, minus some. The sample lists some 95,000 clones, 69% seen once, with less than 1.5% in the top ten. Study-wide points: Likely technical artifact: a cluster of highly shared sequence variants. Published work reported that the classifier diagnosed cytomegalovirus status with high specificity and sensitivity.

The CDR3 runs 15 residues. V lost 5 bases to trimming and J lost 1 base; unmatched junction nucleotides: 7. Germline-derived CDR1 and CDR2 are LNHDA and SQIVND (reference sequence). As concerns this clone: Its antigen remains unidentified.

Healthy bone marrow donors supplied every sample. Donors were ostensibly healthy at sampling, although undocumented immune exposures were probable. V gene TRBV19 combines with J gene TRBJ1-1, with 7 bases lining up with TRBD1. Material for sequencing was PBMCs. The clonotype was recovered from a female donor in good health and CMV-seronegative. The CDR3 loop reads CASSPSGGRNTEAFF. CDR3 DNA: TGTGCCAGTAGTCCGTCAGGGGGTAGGAACACTGAAGCTTTCTTT.